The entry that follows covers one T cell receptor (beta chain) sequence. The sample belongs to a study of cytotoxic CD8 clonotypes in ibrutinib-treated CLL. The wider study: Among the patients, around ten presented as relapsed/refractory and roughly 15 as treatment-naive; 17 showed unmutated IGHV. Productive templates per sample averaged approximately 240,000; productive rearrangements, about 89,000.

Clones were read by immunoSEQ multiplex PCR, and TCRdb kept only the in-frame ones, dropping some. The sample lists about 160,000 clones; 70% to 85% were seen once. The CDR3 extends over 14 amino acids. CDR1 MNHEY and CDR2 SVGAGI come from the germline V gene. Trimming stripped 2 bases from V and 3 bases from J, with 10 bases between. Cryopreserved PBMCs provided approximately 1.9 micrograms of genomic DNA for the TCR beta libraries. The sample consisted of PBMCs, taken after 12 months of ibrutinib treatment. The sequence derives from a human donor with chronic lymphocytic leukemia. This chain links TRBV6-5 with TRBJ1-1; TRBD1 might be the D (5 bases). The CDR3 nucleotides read TGTGCCAGCAGTTACCTTGGGGGATACACTGAAGCTTTCTTT. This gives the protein CASSYLGGYTEAFF.